This entry concerns a single T cell receptor (beta chain). Germline V gives CDR1 SGHDT, CDR2 YYEEEE. The CDR3 loop spans 16 amino acids. The germline V and J ends were trimmed by 4 bases and 8 bases, with 23 bases remaining between them. These data come from a study of blood T cells in healthy people across ages. Samples each yielded at least 6 micrograms of total RNA. The authors ran a second PCR of roughly 6 to 12 cycles using a sample-barcoded 5' primer and a J-beta primer mix. TCRdb reprocessed the 5' RACE reads via MiXCR and lists one record per CDR3 protein. The sample carries roughly 550,000 distinct CDR3 sequences, nearly 25% recorded once. This sample also belongs to another study, concerning T cells of mothers and their children. This second report adds: Samples were obtained from three healthy Caucasian mothers and their six children.

This chain joins TRBV5-6 and TRBJ2-3; D call uncertain. The clonotype was recovered from a boy younger than 18 in good health. Sequenced material: blood. The chain's CDR3 is CASSQLTRRAQFTQYF. CDR3 nucleotides: TGTGCCAGCAGCCAGCTCACACGGAGAGCACAGTTTACGCAGTATTTT.